The 7 T cell receptor beta chains given below trace back to one sample, sequenced in a study of T cells in Graves' hyperthyroidism and ophthalmopathy. Researchers amplified the TCR beta CDR3 regions from RNA transcripts. The TCR CDR3 was amplified in a first-round RT-PCR using the HTBI primer set. TCRdb redid the calling of the multiplex PCR reads with MiXCR, one entry per CDR3 protein. The table shows around 280,000 distinct CDR3 sequences, with less than 15% occurring only once. The specimen sequenced was blood. The source is a young woman with Graves' hyperthyroidism that later progressed to Graves' ophthalmopathy.

The chain couples TRBV6-6 to TRBJ2-1, with D unclear. V gave up 0 bases and J gave up 6 bases, with 9 bases separating them. The CDR3 spans 14 residues. Germline V gene sequence: CDR1 MNHNY, CDR2 SVGAGI (reference sequence). The CDR3 reads CASSYSPTPNEQFF. As DNA, the CDR3 is TGTGCCAGCAGTTACTCCCCCACACCCAATGAGCAGTTCTTC.

This clonotype occurred many times. The V and J genes are TRBV7-8 and TRBJ2-3, with 9 bases that match TRBD2. Germline V lookup: CDR1 SGHVS, CDR2 FQNEAQ. V gave up 1 base and J gave up 3 bases; unmatched junction bases: 5. The CDR3 contains 16 residues. CDR3 amino acids: CASSLGPAGGTDTQYF. In DNA, the CDR3 is TGTGCCAGCAGCTTAGGTCCAGCGGGAGGTACAGATACGCAGTATTTT.

In this sample, this clonotype turned up many times. The J gene is TRBJ2-3, the V gene TRBV28; 14 bases agree with TRBD2. V trimming: 6 bases; J trimming: 2 bases; junction bases outside the gene matches: 7. This CDR3 has 17 residues. Germline V lookup: CDR1 MDHEN, CDR2 SYDVKM. This CDR3 is CASSPGLAGVFTDTQYF. CDR3 nucleotides: TGTGCCAGCAGCCCGGGACTAGCGGGAGTCTTCACAGATACGCAGTATTTT. Full variable domain (remainder filled in from reference TRBV28 and TRBJ2-3): DVKVTQSSRYLVKRTGEKVFLECVQDMDHENMFWYRQDPGLGLRLIYFSYDVKMKEKGDIPEGYSVSREKKERFSLILESASTNQTSMYLCASSPGLAGVFTDTQYFGPGTRLTVL.

Many counts were recorded for this clonotype. CDR3 in amino acids: CASSSAGTGAPDTQYF. CDR3 nucleotide sequence: TGTGCCAGCAGTTCCGCCGGGACAGGGGCCCCAGATACGCAGTATTTT. The chain is built from TRBV28 and TRBJ2-3; 10 nucleotides agree with TRBD1. V was clipped by 4 bases and J by 4 bases; unmatched bases: 8. From germline, CDR1 is MDHEN and CDR2 SYDVKM. The CDR3 spans 16 residues.

This chain links TRBV7-9 with TRBJ2-7; a possible D gene is TRBD2 (5 bases). CDR1 and CDR2 (germline): SEHNR, FQNEAQ (reference sequence). The CDR3 spans 17 residues. The V gene lost 8 bases and the J gene lost 3 bases, with 26 bases spanning the gap. As DNA, the CDR3 is TGTGCCAGCGGCTCGGGAAACTCCCAACTTTCCGACTACGAGCAGTACTTC. Translated, it gives CASGSGNSQLSDYEQYF.

This clonotype was detected ten times or more. The CDR3 DNA reads TGTGCCAGCAGCCAGGAGGGAGTCAGGGCAGATACGCAGTATTTT. It encodes CASSQEGVRADTQYF. The chain has TRBV7-2 and TRBJ2-3; D may be TRBD2 (6 bases). The V end lost 5 bases, the J end lost 4 bases, and 16 bases lay between the germline ends. Germline V CDR1 and CDR2: SGHTA, FQGNSA. The CDR3 has 15 residues.

This clonotype was detected ten times or more. The V gene is TRBV7-2, the J gene TRBJ1-2, with no clear D. The CDR3 covers 15 residues. V lost 5 bases to trimming and J lost 1 base, with 14 bases between them. The V gene's germline CDR1 is SGHTA and CDR2 FQGNSA. CDR3 DNA sequence: TGTGCCAGCAGCGATTCAAGGACCTTTAACTATGGCTACACCTTC. Amino acid sequence: CASSDSRTFNYGYTF.